Sequencing of this T cell receptor beta chain was carried out in a study of blood T cell repertoires in COVID-19. The CDR3 runs to 15 residues. Germline assignment: CDR1 SGHDN and CDR2 FVKESK. The V end lost 4 bases, the J end lost 2 bases, and 15 bases lay between the germline ends. Only in-frame clones appear in the TCRdb table, and some are missing; sequencing was by immunoSEQ multiplex PCR. The sample contains 200,000 to 250,000 clones, nearly 90% of which appear only once. Participant age was about 18 to 89 years, and participants resided in roughly 25 US areas. A COVID-19 case had been met by exposed participants during the 2 weeks before study entry.

The source is a man younger than 40 who had been exposed to COVID-19. V usage is TRBV14 and J usage is TRBJ2-7, with D possibly being TRBD2 (6 bases). The sequencing sample was made of PBMCs or T cells enriched from blood (not recorded which). CDR3 protein: CASSLGGLWAYEQYF. CDR3 DNA: TGTGCCAGCAGCCTCGGAGGGTTATGGGCCTACGAGCAGTACTTC.